This T cell receptor beta chain is from a study of T cell responses to AZD1222 COVID-19 vaccine. In the study overall: Pooling was applied to second doses at about 4 or about 12 weeks.

Worth noting for this clone: Antigen unknown.

Profiled with immunoSEQ multiplex PCR; TCRdb holds only in-frame clones, not every one. The table has roughly 100,000 clones, approximately 90% seen once. Study conclusions and caveats: Sampling captured repertoires only after the peak T cell response. Epitopes outside B.1.351 and B.1.1.7 mutated regions reportedly drew nearly half of spike TCRs.

The sample here was peripheral blood, taken on day 0 of AZD1222 vaccination. This receptor was identified in an adult in good health.

The DNA of the CDR3 is TGTGCCAGCAGCTTATCCGGGACAGGGGCGCGGACCGGGGAGCTGTTTTTT. It specifies CASSLSGTGARTGELFF. V and J are TRBV7-3 and TRBJ2-2, with TRBD1 matching over 10 bases. CDR3 length: 17 residues. Looked up from germline, CDR1 is SGHTA and CDR2 is FQGTGA. V lost 2 bases and J lost 5; bases outside the gene matches: 8.